Listed below are T cell receptor beta chains from one sample, sequenced in a study of human T cells and chemical hapten exposure. One entry per CDR3 protein results from TCRdb running MiXCR on the 5' RACE reads. The table shows 110,000 or so distinct CDR3 sequences, with roughly a fifth occurring only once. These receptor sequences come from a human donor in good health. Both conserved end residues are part of each CDR3. The order of the fields is D gene, clone size, J gene, CDR3 length, V gene, CDR3 protein, CDR3 DNA. D genes are given only for firm matches. Expanded clones are given a class, and other clones once, few, many or no size at all.

>.|few|TRBJ2-1|17|TRBV5-1
CASSLRVTGVGVNEQFF
TGCGCCAGCAGCTTGCGGGTAACGGGAGTAGGTGTAAATGAGCAGTTCTTC
>TRBD1|many|TRBJ2-2|15|TRBV18
CASSLGQANTGELFF
TGTGCCAGCTCACTCGGACAGGCTAACACCGGGGAGCTGTTTTTT
>TRBD1|few|TRBJ1-1|15|TRBV12-3/TRBV12-4
CANSRQGAPNTEAFF
TGTGCCAACAGCAGACAGGGGGCACCGAACACTGAAGCTTTCTTT
>.|few|TRBJ1-2|14|TRBV7-9
CASSSSMGNYGYTF
TGTGCCAGCAGCTCCTCCATGGGAAACTATGGCTACACCTTC
>TRBD1|.|TRBJ1-1|17|TRBV20-1
CSARGGQGKSLSTEAFF
TGCAGTGCTAGAGGTGGACAGGGGAAATCACTGAGCACTGAAGCTTTCTTT
>.|few|TRBJ1-3|14|TRBV29-1
CSVARITSGNTIYF
TGCAGCGTTGCCAGGATAACTTCTGGAAACACCATATATTTT
>TRBD1|few|TRBJ2-2|14|TRBV27
CASSPTQGAGELFF
TGTGCCAGCAGTCCTACCCAGGGGGCCGGGGAGCTGTTTTTT
>.|few|TRBJ2-2|13|TRBV11-2
CASSLRLTGELFF
TGTGCCAGCAGCTTAAGGCTCACCGGGGAGCTGTTTTTT
>.|.|TRBJ2-1|13|TRBV20-1
CSASSTDYNEQFF
TGCAGTGCTTCTTCGACTGACTACAATGAGCAGTTCTTC
>.|.|TRBJ1-5|15|TRBV19
CASSIDGSRNQPQHF
TGTGCCAGTAGTATAGACGGCAGCCGCAATCAGCCCCAGCATTTT
>.|many|TRBJ1-5|14|TRBV27
CASSLSRGNQPQHF
TGTGCCAGCAGTTTATCGAGGGGGAATCAGCCCCAGCATTTT
>.|.|TRBJ2-1|15|TRBV6-5
CASRAGPSRYNEQFF
TGTGCCAGCAGAGCCGGGCCCTCGCGTTACAATGAGCAGTTCTTC
>TRBD2|few|TRBJ2-1|14|TRBV2
CASSLAGVRNEQFF
TGTGCCAGCAGTTTAGCGGGAGTCCGCAATGAGCAGTTCTTC
>.|.|TRBJ2-3|13|TRBV9
CASEPTYTDTQYF
TGTGCCAGCGAACCGACGTACACAGATACGCAGTATTTT
>.|.|TRBJ2-3|13|TRBV27
CASSSDSYDTQYF
TGTGCCAGCAGTTCGGACAGTTACGATACGCAGTATTTT
>.|.|TRBJ2-1|14|TRBV27
CASRDASSYNEQFF
TGTGCCAGCAGGGACGCGTCCTCCTACAATGAGCAGTTCTTC
>.|few|TRBJ1-1|13|TRBV20-1
CSARDPGSLEAFF
TGCAGTGCTAGAGATCCAGGGTCGCTCGAAGCTTTCTTT
>TRBD1|.|TRBJ1-1|16|TRBV20-1
CSARVKGTAMNTEAFF
TGCAGTGCTAGAGTGAAGGGGACAGCTATGAACACTGAAGCTTTCTTT
>.|few|TRBJ2-5|13|TRBV29-1
CSVALGSKETQYF
TGCAGCGTTGCCCTCGGTTCGAAAGAGACCCAGTACTTC
>TRBD1|few|TRBJ1-5|15|TRBV30
CAWTRQGVGNQPQHF
TGTGCCTGGACCCGACAGGGCGTGGGGAATCAGCCCCAGCATTTT
>TRBD1|many|TRBJ1-6|17|TRBV5-4
CASSFVGQDEFNSPLHF
TGTGCCAGCAGCTTTGTTGGACAGGACGAATTCAATTCACCCCTCCACTTT
>.|.|TRBJ2-3|14|TRBV18
CASSPGKDTDTQYF
TGTGCCAGCTCACCAGGGAAAGACACAGATACGCAGTATTTT
>TRBD2|once|TRBJ2-1|15|TRBV19
CASRQGGTTYNEQFF
TGTGCCAGTAGGCAGGGCGGGACTACCTACAATGAGCAGTTCTTC
>TRBD1|.|TRBJ2-7|14|TRBV18
CASSPGTGVNEQYF
TGTGCCAGCTCACCAGGGACAGGGGTGAACGAGCAGTACTTC
>.|.|TRBJ2-3|14|TRBV12-3/TRBV12-4
CASSPPGGTDTQYF
TGTGCCAGCAGCCCCCCGGGGGGCACAGATACGCAGTATTTT
>.|few|TRBJ1-2|13|TRBV29-1
CSVEGFANYGYTF
TGCAGCGTGGAGGGATTCGCTAACTATGGCTACACCTTC
>TRBD1|.|TRBJ2-3|17|TRBV5-5
CASSLEIAGGWTDTQYF
TGTGCCAGCAGCTTGGAGATCGCAGGGGGCTGGACAGATACGCAGTATTTT
>.|few|TRBJ1-2|11|TRBV6-1
CASSEGPGMHF
TGTGCCAGCAGTGAAGGACCGGGTATGCACTTC
>TRBD1|.|TRBJ1-5|16|TRBV20-1
CSASGQARASNQPQHF
TGCAGTGCTTCGGGACAGGCTCGGGCAAGCAATCAGCCCCAGCATTTT
>.|few|TRBJ1-2|15|TRBV28
CASSSSSGGYYGYTF
TGTGCCAGCAGTAGCAGTTCGGGAGGTTACTATGGCTACACCTTC
>TRBD2|many|TRBJ2-1|20|TRBV2
CASRNQLGRLAGGKDNEQFF
TGTGCCAGCCGAAATCAGCTGGGTCGACTAGCGGGAGGGAAAGACAATGAGCAGTTCTTC
>.|.|TRBJ1-2|13|TRBV12-3/TRBV12-4
CASTPPNNYGYTF
TGTGCCAGCACCCCACCAAATAACTATGGCTACACCTTC
>.|few|TRBJ2-7|14|TRBV20-1
CSAPSGTSTYEQYF
TGCAGTGCCCCGTCCGGGACTTCAACCTACGAGCAGTACTTC
>.|.|TRBJ1-5|13|TRBV20-1
CSASVGRGQPQHF
TGCAGTGCTAGTGTGGGGAGGGGTCAGCCCCAGCATTTT
>.|few|TRBJ2-5|14|TRBV28
CASRFDSSQETQYF
TGTGCCAGCAGGTTCGACAGCTCCCAAGAGACCCAGTACTTC
>.|.|TRBJ2-3|15|TRBV12-3/TRBV12-4
CASSLEGHPGDTQYF
TGTGCCAGCAGTTTGGAAGGTCACCCGGGGGATACGCAGTATTTT
>.|few|TRBJ2-5|15|TRBV14
CASSPLDWYQETQYF
TGTGCCAGCAGCCCACTGGATTGGTACCAAGAGACCCAGTACTTC
>.|.|TRBJ1-2|14|TRBV27
CASSLRGGGYGYTF
TGTGCCAGCAGTTTAAGAGGGGGGGGATATGGCTACACCTTC
>TRBD2|.|TRBJ2-1|14|TRBV7-8
CASSHSGFYNEQFF
TGTGCCAGCAGCCATAGCGGGTTTTACAATGAGCAGTTCTTC
>.|.|TRBJ2-2|15|TRBV7-9
CASSAGGTNTGELFF
TGTGCCAGCAGCGCTGGAGGGACGAACACCGGGGAGCTGTTTTTT
>.|few|TRBJ2-7|13|TRBV29-1
CSVEGAGTYEQYF
TGCAGCGTTGAAGGGGCAGGAACCTACGAGCAGTACTTC
>.|.|TRBJ1-1|15|TRBV27
CASSLSGWGSTEAFF
TGTGCCAGCAGTTTATCGGGGTGGGGATCCACTGAAGCTTTCTTT